This T cell receptor (beta chain) was sequenced during a study of blood T cells in healthy people across ages. This CDR3 has 14 residues. Germline V gene data show CDR1 as SGHTA and CDR2 as FQGNSA. Trimming took 4 bases from V and 0 from J, leaving 7 bases between them. For every donor, a draw yielded approximately 9.9 milliliters of peripheral blood. Per sample, no less than 5.5 micrograms of total RNA were extracted. This clonotype has a handful of counts. Alongside a J-beta primer mix, a sample-barcoded 5' primer served in a second PCR lasting about 7 to 12 cycles. One entry per CDR3 protein, called by TCRdb with MiXCR from the 5' RACE reads. This table holds 1,500,000 or so distinct CDR3 sequences, roughly 43% found once.

The specimen was blood. The chain couples TRBV7-2 to TRBJ1-3; D gene uncertain. The TCR sequence derives from a woman between 18 and 29 years old in good health. The CDR3 nucleotides are TGTGCCAGCAGCTCACCGAACTCTGGAAACACCATATATTTT. Amino acid sequence: CASSSPNSGNTIYF.